Below, 31 T cell receptor beta chains from the same sample are listed, as sequenced in a study of identical twins. TCRdb re-called the 5' RACE reads with MiXCR, one entry per CDR3 protein. The sample gives 450,000 to 500,000 distinct CDR3 sequences, 13% to 15% of which show up once; around 0.98% is in the top ten. A further study also used this sample, focusing on yellow fever vaccine responses in identical twins.

Sequencing was performed on CD4+ T cells sorted from blood. Receptor source: a woman in her late teens or twenties in good health.

This clonotype was seen ten or more times. The genes are TRBV29-1 and TRBJ2-3, with a possible D match to TRBD2 (5 bases). The germline gives CDR1 SQVTM, CDR2 ANQGSEA. Trimming cost V 4 bases and J 3 bases, with 11 bases left between them. CDR3 length equals 13 residues. The CDR3 DNA follows: TGCAGCGTTGGTGGCCTAGCTACAGATACGCAGTATTTT. It specifies CSVGGLATDTQYF.

J is TRBJ2-1 and V is TRBV5-4; D may correspond to TRBD1 or TRBD2 (5 bases each). V lost 4 bases, J lost 10 bases, and 12 bases lay in between. Per germline, CDR1 SGHNT and CDR2 YYREEE (reference sequence). The CDR3 has 12 residues. CDR3 coding DNA: TGTGCCAGCAGCCCGGGGCCCCAGGAGCAGTTCTTC. Protein: CASSPGPQEQFF.

The J gene is TRBJ2-7, the V gene TRBV19; TRBD1 agrees at 10 bases. This CDR3 region has 16 residues. The germline CDR1 and CDR2 sequences are LNHDA and SQIVND (reference sequence). Unmatched junction bases numbered 7, after V lost 5 bases and J lost 0 bases. The CDR3 loop is CASSPGTGESSYEQYF. The CDR3 nucleotides are TGTGCCAGTAGTCCCGGGACAGGGGAGAGCTCCTACGAGCAGTACTTC.

This clonotype came up a few times. The V and J genes are TRBV5-1 and TRBJ2-1; 9 bases line up with TRBD2. This CDR3 spans 16 amino acids. Germline CDR1 reads SGHRS; CDR2 reads YFSETQ. V shed 2 bases, J shed 8 bases, and the junction held 11 bases outside the gene matches. CDR3 sequence: CASSFGQGGRADEQFF. CDR3 DNA: TGCGCCAGCAGCTTTGGTCAGGGCGGGAGGGCCGATGAGCAGTTCTTC.

CDR3 region: CASSYSHRGNEQFF. The CDR3 bases are TGTGCCAGCAGTTACTCGCACCGCGGCAATGAGCAGTTCTTC. The gene calls are TRBV6-5 and TRBJ2-1; no clear D gene. CDR3 length equals 14 residues. The ends were cut back, 0 bases at V and 6 bases at J, with 9 bases in the middle. Germline assignment: CDR1 MNHEY and CDR2 SVGAGI.

This clonotype showed up many times. This chain links TRBV7-2 with TRBJ2-3, with D unclear. Per germline, CDR1 SGHTA and CDR2 FQGNSA. The CDR3 has 13 residues. V shed 3 bases and J shed 10 bases, with 14 bases lying between them. The CDR3 DNA is TGTGCCAGCAGCTTGGCCCTGGACCGGGCGCAGTATTTT. Translating it yields CASSLALDRAQYF.

A few counts support this clonotype. The chain carries TRBV5-1 and TRBJ2-7, with D maybe TRBD1 (5 bases). The V and J ends lost 4 bases and 3 bases respectively, with 23 bases between them. Germline V gene data show CDR1 as SGHRS and CDR2 as YFSETQ. The CDR3 totals 17 residues. This chain's CDR3 is CASSLTGMDYTGYEQYF. CDR3 coding DNA: TGCGCCAGCAGCCTCACAGGCATGGATTATACGGGCTACGAGCAGTACTTC.

In this sample, this clonotype turned up a few times. The chain is built from TRBV27 and TRBJ2-3; the D gene is possibly TRBD1 (5 bases). The CDR3 is 18 amino acids. Trimming cost V 5 bases and J 3 bases, with 24 bases left between them. Germline CDR1 is MNHEY and CDR2 is SMNVEV (reference sequence). The CDR3 spells CASSARGAWDGLTDTQYF. DNA of the CDR3: TGTGCCAGCAGTGCGCGTGGGGCTTGGGATGGGTTAACAGATACGCAGTATTTT.

The chain recombines TRBV7-9 with TRBJ2-5; 8 bases match TRBD1. Germline assignment: CDR1 SEHNR and CDR2 FQNEAQ (reference sequence). This CDR3 contains 16 residues. The ends lost 1 base at V and 1 base at J; junction bases unmatched: 5. The CDR3 protein is CASSLVKDRAQETQYF. The CDR3 coding sequence is TGTGCCAGCAGCTTAGTGAAGGACAGGGCCCAAGAGACCCAGTACTTC.

This clonotype has a count of ten or more. This rearrangement joins TRBV5-1 to TRBJ2-3, with D possibly TRBD2 on 6 matching bases. V gave up 0 bases and J gave up 6 bases, with 11 bases separating them. CDR3 length equals 14 residues. Germline CDR1 reads SGHRS; CDR2 reads YFSETQ. The CDR3 nucleotides are TGCGCCAGCAGCTTGGATCCGGGAGCTGATACGCAGTATTTT. This sequence encodes CASSLDPGADTQYF.

The chain carries TRBV20-1 and TRBJ2-3, with 9 bases identical to TRBD1. CDR1 and CDR2 from the germline V gene are DFQATT and SNEGSKA (reference sequence). V dropped 3 bases and J dropped 1; count of bases not matched to a gene: 8. The CDR3 sequence is 16 residues long. CDR3 nucleotide sequence: TGCAGTGCTAGGGACAGGGGAGTAGATCGCACAGATACGCAGTATTTT. It specifies CSARDRGVDRTDTQYF.

This chain links TRBV2 with TRBJ2-1; no reliable D call. The germline V gene encodes CDR1 SNHLY and CDR2 FYNNEI. The V gene lost 2 bases and the J gene lost 5 bases, with 10 bases spanning the gap. The CDR3 is 14 amino acids. The CDR3 region has the DNA TGTGCCAGCAGTGAACCCTCAGTGAACAATGAGCAGTTCTTC. It is translated as CASSEPSVNNEQFF.

The sample holds a few counts of this clonotype. This rearrangement joins TRBV7-2 to TRBJ2-7; D perhaps matches TRBD1 (5 bases). CDR1 and CDR2 from the germline V gene are SGHTA and FQGNSA. This CDR3 has 13 residues. V lost 4 bases and J lost 6, with 13 bases in between. The CDR3 region is CASSSRQGGEQYF. As DNA, the CDR3 is TGTGCCAGCAGCTCGCGGCAGGGCGGCGAGCAGTACTTC. The full variable domain, completed using reference TRBV7-2 and TRBJ2-7, is GAGVSQSPSNKVTEKGKDVELRCDPISGHTALYWYRQSLGQGLEFLIYFQGNSAPDKSGLPSDRFSAERTGGSVSTLTIQRTQQEDSAVYLCASSSRQGGEQYFGPGTRLTVT.

In its sample, this clonotype was seen a few times. The gene calls are TRBV3-1 and TRBJ2-5; D not resolved. This CDR3 contains 16 residues. Trimming removed 0 bases from V and 5 bases from J, with 16 bases in between. CDR1 and CDR2 from the germline V gene are LGHDT and YNNKEL (reference sequence). The DNA of the CDR3 is TGTGCCAGCAGCCAAGAGGCAGGCAAAGACGGGGAGACCCAGTACTTC. This translates into CASSQEAGKDGETQYF.

This rearrangement joins TRBV18 to TRBJ1-1, with a possible D match to TRBD1 (5 bases). Trimming cost V 1 base and J 3 bases, with 9 bases left between them. The CDR3 extends over 14 amino acids. The germline V gene encodes CDR1 KGHSH and CDR2 LQKENI. CDR3 in DNA: TGTGCCAGCTCACCACTTACGGGGGACACTGAAGCTTTCTTT. This codes for CASSPLTGDTEAFF.

This chain connects TRBV5-1 to TRBJ2-1; D tentatively fits TRBD1 or TRBD2 (5 bases each). The CDR3 covers 16 residues. CDR1 SGHRS and CDR2 YFSETQ come from the germline V gene. The germline V and J ends were trimmed by 1 base and 3 bases, with 14 bases remaining between them. CDR3: CASSLMGTAVYNEQFF. CDR3 nucleotides: TGCGCCAGCAGCTTGATGGGGACGGCGGTCTACAATGAGCAGTTCTTC.

J is TRBJ1-2 and V is TRBV14, with D perhaps matching TRBD1 (6 bases). Trimming removed 3 bases from V and 7 bases from J, with 18 bases in between. From germline, CDR1 is SGHDN and CDR2 FVKESK. The CDR3 has 15 amino acids. In DNA, the CDR3 is TGTGCCAGCAGCCAGGCCTTCACAGGGAAAGGTGGCTACACCTTC. This translates into CASSQAFTGKGGYTF.

The chain joins TRBV29-1 to TRBJ2-1; 7 nucleotides line up with TRBD1. The CDR3 extends over 12 amino acids. The V and J ends lost 6 bases and 7 bases, in that order; junction bases with no gene match: 6. Germline V gene lookup returns CDR1 SQVTM and CDR2 ANQGSEA. CDR3 residues: CSVLRGRNEQFF. CDR3 nucleotides: TGCAGCGTCTTAAGGGGGCGAAATGAGCAGTTCTTC.

This clonotype was picked up a small number of times. The gene calls are TRBV29-1 and TRBJ2-7; possible D gene TRBD1, 5 bases. V was trimmed by 8 bases and J by 4 bases, leaving 18 bases between them. Germline CDR1 SQVTM, CDR2 ANQGSEA. The CDR3 is 13 residues long. The CDR3 coding sequence is TGCAGCTTCCAAGGGGCACCTCCTTACGAGCAGTACTTC. It translates to CSFQGAPPYEQYF.

This clonotype was counted between two and nine times. V and J are TRBV28 and TRBJ2-5; 8 nucleotides agree with TRBD2. This CDR3 contains 15 residues. Germline V lookup: CDR1 MDHEN, CDR2 SYDVKM. The ends lost 4 bases at V and 4 bases at J; junction bases unmatched: 8. CDR3 protein: CASSYVRGLGETQYF. DNA of the CDR3: TGTGCCAGCAGTTACGTCAGGGGACTAGGAGAGACCCAGTACTTC. Full variable domain (missing parts from reference TRBV28 and TRBJ2-5): DVKVTQSSRYLVKRTGEKVFLECVQDMDHENMFWYRQDPGLGLRLIYFSYDVKMKEKGDIPEGYSVSREKKERFSLILESASTNQTSMYLCASSYVRGLGETQYFGPGTRLLVL.

This chain links TRBV10-3 with TRBJ2-1; 7 nucleotides agree with TRBD2. Germline-derived CDR1 and CDR2 are ENHRY and SYGVKD. The V gene end was trimmed by 7 bases and the J gene end by 8 bases; junction bases not matched to a gene: 17. CDR3 length: 16 residues. CDR3 sequence (DNA): TGTGCCATCAACCCTAGCGTCGGGACTAATCACGATGAGCAGTTCTTC. Protein: CAINPSVGTNHDEQFF.

This clonotype was observed a few times. V and J are TRBV7-9 and TRBJ2-7; maybe TRBD1 (6 bases). V lost 6 bases to trimming and J lost 3 bases, with 15 bases between them. The CDR3 contains 14 residues. CDR1 and CDR2 (germline): SEHNR, FQNEAQ (reference sequence). The CDR3 DNA is TGTGCCAGCAGGCAGGGGACCCGAAACTACGAGCAGTACTTC. Its protein product is CASRQGTRNYEQYF.

This clonotype came up once. The chain couples TRBV19 to TRBJ2-1; 8 bases map to TRBD2. Unmatched junction bases numbered 6, after V lost 7 bases and J lost 4 bases. Germline CDR1 reads LNHDA; CDR2 reads SQIVND (reference sequence). CDR3 size: 14 residues. The CDR3 here is CASNREGRYNEQFF. The CDR3, as DNA: TGTGCCAGTAACCGGGAGGGGAGGTACAATGAGCAGTTCTTC. The whole variable domain, filled in from reference TRBV19 and TRBJ2-1, reads DGGITQSPKYLFRKEGQNVTLSCEQNLNHDAMYWYRQDPGQGLRLIYYSQIVNDFQKGDIAEGYSVSREKKESFPLTVTSAQKNPTAFYLCASNREGRYNEQFFGPGTRLTVL.

This clonotype has a count of ten or more. The J gene is TRBJ1-2, the V gene TRBV29-1, with TRBD1 as a possible D gene (5 bases). The ends were cut back, 6 bases at V and 8 bases at J, with 31 bases in the middle. The CDR3 runs 17 residues. The germline V gene encodes CDR1 SQVTM and CDR2 ANQGSEA. In DNA, the CDR3 is TGCAGCGTGGGAAATACCTCCAAGGCTCCAGGGACGTCGGGCTACACCTTC. Its protein product is CSVGNTSKAPGTSGYTF.

J is TRBJ2-3 and V is TRBV15; 8 bases are a match to TRBD2. CDR3 length: 16 amino acids. The germline V gene encodes CDR1 LNHNV and CDR2 YYDKDF (reference sequence). The V segment lost 0 bases and the J segment 3 bases; nucleotides outside the gene matches: 5. The CDR3 loop reads CATSRDGAGATDTQYF. For the CDR3, the DNA is TGTGCCACCAGCAGAGATGGAGCGGGAGCGACAGATACGCAGTATTTT.

J is TRBJ2-7 and V is TRBV12-3 or TRBV12-4; D is unclear. There are 14 residues in the CDR3. The V gene lost 3 bases and the J gene lost 2 bases, with 11 bases spanning the gap. DNA for the CDR3: TGTGCCAGCAGTTTGCATAGGCTACCCTACGAGCAGTACTTC. Its protein is CASSLHRLPYEQYF.

This clonotype was seen more than once but under ten times. The V and J genes are TRBV20-1 and TRBJ1-5; D is unclear. CDR3 size: 16 residues. V lost 5 bases to trimming and J lost 2 bases, with 19 bases between them. Germline-derived CDR1 and CDR2 are DFQATT and SNEGSKA (reference sequence). As DNA, the CDR3 is TGCAGTGCTCTTTCCCGGGAGGGAAGACGCAATCAGCCCCAGCATTTT. It codes for CSALSREGRRNQPQHF.

This clonotype came up once. V usage is TRBV5-6 and J usage is TRBJ1-2; D unresolved. Germline assignment: CDR1 SGHDT and CDR2 YYEEEE. Trimming removed 4 bases at V and 4 bases at J, with 26 bases between. This CDR3 comprises 18 residues. The CDR3 loop reads CASSPENVGGPRGYGYTF. The CDR3 DNA sequence: TGTGCCAGCAGCCCCGAGAACGTAGGAGGGCCCCGGGGCTATGGCTACACCTTC.

This clonotype was seen a few times. J is TRBJ1-6 and V is TRBV2; a weak D match, TRBD1 (6 bases). This CDR3 is built from 14 residues. The germline V gene has CDR1 SNHLY and CDR2 FYNNEI. V shed 7 bases and J shed 9 bases, with 16 bases lying between them. In DNA form, the CDR3 reads TGTGCCAGCATCCAGGGTGCAGGGGTTTCACCCCTCCACTTT. Amino acid sequence: CASIQGAGVSPLHF.

The chain has TRBV2 and TRBJ1-1; 7 bases are shared with TRBD1. The CDR3 runs to 15 residues. Germline loops: CDR1 SNHLY, CDR2 FYNNEI. V shed 6 bases and J 2 bases; nucleotides not matched to a gene: 9. CDR3 nucleotide sequence: TGTGCCAGCAGGCGGACGGACAGGCTAAACACTGAAGCTTTCTTT. It specifies CASRRTDRLNTEAFF. The full variable domain, rest sourced from reference TRBV2 and TRBJ1-1, is EPEVTQTPSHQVTQMGQEVILRCVPISNHLYFYWYRQILGQKVEFLVSFYNNEISEKSEIFDDQFSVERPDGSNFTLKIRSTKLEDSAMYFCASRRTDRLNTEAFFGQGTRLTVV.

A few counts support this clonotype. The rearrangement joins TRBV20-1 to TRBJ2-3; TRBD2 matches at 12 bases. Germline V gives CDR1 DFQATT, CDR2 SNEGSKA (reference sequence). With V trimmed by 2 bases and J by 0 bases, 9 bases remained unmatched. CDR3 length: 18 amino acids. The CDR3 reads CSARQGLAGGTSTDTQYF. In DNA, the CDR3 is TGCAGTGCTAGACAAGGTCTAGCGGGAGGGACTAGCACAGATACGCAGTATTTT.